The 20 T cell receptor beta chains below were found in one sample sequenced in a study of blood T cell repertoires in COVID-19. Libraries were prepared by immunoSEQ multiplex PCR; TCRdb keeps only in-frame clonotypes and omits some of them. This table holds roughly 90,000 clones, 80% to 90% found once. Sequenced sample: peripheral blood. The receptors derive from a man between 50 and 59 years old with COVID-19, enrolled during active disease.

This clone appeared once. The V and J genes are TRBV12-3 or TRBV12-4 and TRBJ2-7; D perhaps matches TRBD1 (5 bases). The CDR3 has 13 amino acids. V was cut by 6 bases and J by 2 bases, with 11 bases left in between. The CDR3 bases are TGTGCCAGCAGGGACACTTTAACCTACGAGCAGTACTTC. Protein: CASRDTLTYEQYF.

The DNA for the CDR3 is TGCGCCAGCAGCCCTGGGGGCTTCTACGATAGCAATCAGCCCCAGCATTTT. Encoded protein: CASSPGGFYDSNQPQHF. This chain uses TRBV4-1 with TRBJ1-5; D possibly corresponds to TRBD1 (6 bases). V was trimmed by 4 bases and J by 0 bases, leaving 16 bases between them. Germline V gene sequence: CDR1 MGHRA, CDR2 YSYEKL. This CDR3 contains 17 residues.

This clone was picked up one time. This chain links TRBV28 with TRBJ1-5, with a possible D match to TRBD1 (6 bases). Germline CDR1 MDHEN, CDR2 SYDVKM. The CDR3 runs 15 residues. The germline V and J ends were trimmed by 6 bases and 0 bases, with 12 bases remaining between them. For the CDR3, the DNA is TGTGCCAGCAGCCGTGGACAGACTAGCAATCAGCCCCAGCATTTT. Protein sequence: CASSRGQTSNQPQHF. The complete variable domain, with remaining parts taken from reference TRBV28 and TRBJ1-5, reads DVKVTQSSRYLVKRTGEKVFLECVQDMDHENMFWYRQDPGLGLRLIYFSYDVKMKEKGDIPEGYSVSREKKERFSLILESASTNQTSMYLCASSRGQTSNQPQHFGDGTRLSIL.

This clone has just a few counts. In DNA form, the CDR3 reads TGCAGCGTAAGGACAGGCCTCTCCTACGAGCAGTACTTC. This translates into CSVRTGLSYEQYF. The chain links TRBV29-1 to TRBJ2-7, with 7 bases identical to TRBD1. J lost 0 bases, V lost 6 bases, and 5 bases had no gene match. Looked up from germline, CDR1 is SQVTM and CDR2 is ANQGSEA. The CDR3 consists of 13 residues.

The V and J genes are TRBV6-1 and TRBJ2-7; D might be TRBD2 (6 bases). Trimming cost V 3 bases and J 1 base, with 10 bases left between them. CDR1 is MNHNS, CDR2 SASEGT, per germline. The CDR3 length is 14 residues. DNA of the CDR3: TGTGCCAGCAGTGATTTTGGGAGGTCCTACGAGCAGTACTTC. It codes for CASSDFGRSYEQYF.

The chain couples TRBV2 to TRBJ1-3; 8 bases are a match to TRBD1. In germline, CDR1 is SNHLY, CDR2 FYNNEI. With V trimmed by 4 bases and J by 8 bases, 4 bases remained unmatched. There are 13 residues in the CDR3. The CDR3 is CASSGYRGYTIYF. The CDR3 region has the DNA TGTGCCAGCAGTGGCTACAGGGGGTACACCATATATTTT.

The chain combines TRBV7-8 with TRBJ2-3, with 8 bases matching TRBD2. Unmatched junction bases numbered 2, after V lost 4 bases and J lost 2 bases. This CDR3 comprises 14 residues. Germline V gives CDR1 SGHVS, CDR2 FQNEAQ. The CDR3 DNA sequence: TGTGCCAGCAGCTCGGGGGGGATCACAGATACGCAGTATTTT. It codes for CASSSGGITDTQYF.

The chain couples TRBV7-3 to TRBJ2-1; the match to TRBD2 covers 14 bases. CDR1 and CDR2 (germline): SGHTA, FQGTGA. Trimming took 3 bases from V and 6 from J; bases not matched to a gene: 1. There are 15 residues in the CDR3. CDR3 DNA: TGTGCCAGCAGCTTGGGGACTAGCGGGGGCAATGAGCAGTTCTTC. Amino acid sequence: CASSLGTSGGNEQFF.

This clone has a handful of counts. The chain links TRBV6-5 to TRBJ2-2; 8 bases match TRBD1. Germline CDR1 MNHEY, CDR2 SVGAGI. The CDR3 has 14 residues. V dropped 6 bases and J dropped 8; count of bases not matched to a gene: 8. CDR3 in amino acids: CASSGQGAGGELFF. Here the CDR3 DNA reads TGTGCCAGCAGCGGGCAGGGGGCCGGTGGGGAGCTGTTTTTT.

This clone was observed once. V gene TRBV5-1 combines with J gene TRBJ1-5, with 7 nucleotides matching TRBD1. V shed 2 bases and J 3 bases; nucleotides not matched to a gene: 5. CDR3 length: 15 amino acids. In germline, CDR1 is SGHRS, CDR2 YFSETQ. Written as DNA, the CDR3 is TGCGCCAGCAGCTTTGGAGACAGGGACAATCAGCCCCAGCATTTT. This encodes CASSFGDRDNQPQHF.

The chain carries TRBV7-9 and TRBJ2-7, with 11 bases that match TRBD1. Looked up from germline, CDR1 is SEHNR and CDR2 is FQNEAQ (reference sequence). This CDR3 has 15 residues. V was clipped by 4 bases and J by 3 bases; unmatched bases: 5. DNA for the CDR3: TGTGCCAGCAGCTGGGACAGGGGGATGATCTACGAGCAGTACTTC. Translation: CASSWDRGMIYEQYF.

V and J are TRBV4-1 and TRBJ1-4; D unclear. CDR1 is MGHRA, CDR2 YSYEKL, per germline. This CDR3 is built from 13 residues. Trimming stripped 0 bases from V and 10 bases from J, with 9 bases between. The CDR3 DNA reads TGCGCCAGCAGCCAAGATCGATCCGGAAAACTGTTTTTT. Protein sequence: CASSQDRSGKLFF.

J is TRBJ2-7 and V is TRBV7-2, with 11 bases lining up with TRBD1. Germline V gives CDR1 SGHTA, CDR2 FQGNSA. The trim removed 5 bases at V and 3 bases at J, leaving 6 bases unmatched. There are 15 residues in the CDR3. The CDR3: CASSLTGTGGYEQYF. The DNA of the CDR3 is TGTGCCAGCAGCCTGACCGGGACAGGGGGCTACGAGCAGTACTTC.

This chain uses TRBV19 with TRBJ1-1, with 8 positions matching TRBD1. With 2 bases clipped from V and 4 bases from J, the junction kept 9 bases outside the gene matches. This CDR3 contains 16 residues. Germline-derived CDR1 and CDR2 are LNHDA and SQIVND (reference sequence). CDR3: CASSILPGQGGTEAFF. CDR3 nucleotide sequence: TGTGCCAGTAGTATACTACCCGGACAGGGAGGCACTGAAGCTTTCTTT.

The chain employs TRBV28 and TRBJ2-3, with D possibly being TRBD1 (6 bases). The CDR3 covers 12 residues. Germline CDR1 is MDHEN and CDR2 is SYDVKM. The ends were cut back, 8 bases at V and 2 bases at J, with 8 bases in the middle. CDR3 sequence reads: CASWGLTDTQYF. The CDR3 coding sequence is TGTGCCAGCTGGGGGCTCACAGATACGCAGTATTTT.

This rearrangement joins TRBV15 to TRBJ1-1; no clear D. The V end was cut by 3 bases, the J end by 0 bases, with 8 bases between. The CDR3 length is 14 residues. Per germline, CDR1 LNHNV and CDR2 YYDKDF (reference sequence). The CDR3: CATSRGGLNTEAFF. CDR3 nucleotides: TGTGCCACCAGCAGGGGAGGGTTGAACACTGAAGCTTTCTTT.

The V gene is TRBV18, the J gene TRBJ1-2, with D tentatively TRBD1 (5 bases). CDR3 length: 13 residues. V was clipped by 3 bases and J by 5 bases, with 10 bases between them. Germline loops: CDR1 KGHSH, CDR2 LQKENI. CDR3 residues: CASSPTENYGYTF. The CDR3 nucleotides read TGTGCCAGCTCACCGACAGAAAATTATGGCTACACCTTC. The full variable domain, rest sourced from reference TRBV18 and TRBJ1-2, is NAGVMQNPRHLVRRRGQEARLRCSPMKGHSHVYWYRQLPEEGLKFMVYLQKENIIDESGMPKERFSAEFPKEGPSILRIQQVVRGDSAAYFCASSPTENYGYTFGSGTRLTVV.

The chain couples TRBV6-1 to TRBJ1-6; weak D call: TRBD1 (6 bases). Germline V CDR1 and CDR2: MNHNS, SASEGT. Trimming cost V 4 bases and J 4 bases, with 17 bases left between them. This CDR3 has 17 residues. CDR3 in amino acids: CASSADGRGPYNSPLHF. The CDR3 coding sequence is TGTGCCAGCAGTGCCGATGGCAGGGGACCTTATAATTCACCCCTCCACTTT.

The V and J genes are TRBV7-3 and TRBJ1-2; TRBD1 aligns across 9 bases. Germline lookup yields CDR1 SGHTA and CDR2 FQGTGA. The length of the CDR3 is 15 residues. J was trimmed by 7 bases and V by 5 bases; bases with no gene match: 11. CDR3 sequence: CASSVGTGIGSGYTF. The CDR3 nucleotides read TGTGCCAGCAGCGTCGGGACAGGGATCGGTAGTGGCTACACCTTC.

CDR3 sequence reads: CASSLRDSKPYEQYF. The CDR3 DNA is TGTGCCAGCAGCCTAAGGGACAGCAAGCCCTACGAGCAGTACTTC. The chain uses TRBV11-2 and TRBJ2-7; 7 nucleotides align to TRBD1. The CDR3 is 15 amino acids. Germline V gene sequence: CDR1 SGHAT, CDR2 FQNNGV. V shed 5 bases and J 2 bases; nucleotides not matched to a gene: 9. Combining the CDR3 with reference TRBV11-2 and TRBJ2-7 gives the whole variable domain EAGVAQSPRYKIIEKRQSVAFWCNPISGHATLYWYQQILGQGPKLLIQFQNNGVVDDSQLPKDRFSAERLKGVDSTLKIQPAKLEDSAVYLCASSLRDSKPYEQYFGPGTRLTVT.